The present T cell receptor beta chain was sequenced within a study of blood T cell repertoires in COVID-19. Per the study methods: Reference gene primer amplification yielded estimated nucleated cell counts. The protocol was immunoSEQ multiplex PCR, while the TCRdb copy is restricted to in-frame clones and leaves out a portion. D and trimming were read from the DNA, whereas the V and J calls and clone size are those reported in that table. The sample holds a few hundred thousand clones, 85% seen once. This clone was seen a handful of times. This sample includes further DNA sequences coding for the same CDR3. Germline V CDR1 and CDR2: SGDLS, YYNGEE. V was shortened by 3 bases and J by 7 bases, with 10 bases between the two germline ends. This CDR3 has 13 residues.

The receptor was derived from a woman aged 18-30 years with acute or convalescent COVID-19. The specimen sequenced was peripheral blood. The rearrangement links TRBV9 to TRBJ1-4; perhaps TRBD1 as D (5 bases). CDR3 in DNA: TGTGCCAGCAGCGACCAGGGCGCTGAAAAACTGTTTTTT. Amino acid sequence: CASSDQGAEKLFF.